This TCR beta chain was sequenced during a study of blood T cell repertoires in COVID-19. Study at large: Samples came from the United States, Italy and Spain, spanning acute and convalescent COVID-19. T cells, B-cell-depleted T cells, or PBMCs provided the cDNA or gDNA that served as material.

Authors' data handling: How many nucleated cells were present was estimated from reference gene primer amplification. Method: immunoSEQ multiplex PCR; TCRdb's copy keeps in-frame clones and lacks some. That table furnishes V, J and clone size, whereas the DNA furnished D and trimming. The table has about 240,000 clones, roughly 76% seen once; the top ten hold 7.5%. From germline, CDR1 is LNHDA and CDR2 SQIVND (reference sequence). This CDR3 is 12 amino acids long. V was trimmed by 2 bases and J by 8 bases, leaving 7 bases between them. Enrolled during active infection, Seattle patients were then followed longitudinally.

Sample: peripheral blood. The gene calls are TRBV19 and TRBJ2-4, with a weak D call TRBD1 (5 bases). The origin of this receptor is a woman aged 80 or over with COVID-19, enrolled during active disease. The CDR3 sequence: CASSIQGDIQYF. The CDR3 bases are TGTGCCAGTAGTATACAGGGCGACATTCAGTACTTC.